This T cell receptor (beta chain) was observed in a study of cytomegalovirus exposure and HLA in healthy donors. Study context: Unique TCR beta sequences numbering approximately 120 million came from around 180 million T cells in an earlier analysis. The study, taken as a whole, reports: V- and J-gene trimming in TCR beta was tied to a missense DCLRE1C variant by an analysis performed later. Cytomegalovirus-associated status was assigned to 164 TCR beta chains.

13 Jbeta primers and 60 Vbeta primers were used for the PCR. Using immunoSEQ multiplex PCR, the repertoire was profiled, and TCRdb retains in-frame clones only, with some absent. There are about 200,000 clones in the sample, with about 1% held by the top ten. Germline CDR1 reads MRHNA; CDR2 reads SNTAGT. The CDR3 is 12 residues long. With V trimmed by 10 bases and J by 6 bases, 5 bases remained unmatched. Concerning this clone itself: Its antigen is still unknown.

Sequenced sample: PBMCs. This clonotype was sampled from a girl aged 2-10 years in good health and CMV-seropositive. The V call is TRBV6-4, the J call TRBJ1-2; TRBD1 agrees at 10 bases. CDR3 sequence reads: CATPGQGNGYTF. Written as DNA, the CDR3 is TGTGCCACCCCGGGACAGGGGAATGGCTACACCTTC.